The T cell receptor (beta chain) under discussion was sequenced for a study of PD-1 blockade in classical Hodgkin lymphoma. Study as a whole: Nivolumab 3 mg/kg was given intravenously every 2 weeks.

Regarding time point: cycle 4 day 1 (C4D1), after six to seven weeks of nivolumab. All patients experienced relapse after autologous stem cell transplantation, and brentuximab vedotin exposure was variable. Clones were read by immunoSEQ multiplex PCR, and TCRdb kept only the in-frame ones, dropping some. The table lists 31,000 or so clones, 81% of them singletons. Note on this clone: Its specificity is unknown.

Trimming stripped 8 bases from V and 11 bases from J, with 21 bases between. Germline CDR1 and CDR2: SNHLY and FYNNEI. This CDR3 is 13 amino acids long. General observations from the study: Undefined causes, possibly disease activity or prior therapy, underlie the repertoire differences. Baseline diversity resembling that of newly diagnosed patients was seen in complete responders. It was reported that newly diagnosed patients had less baseline TCR diversity than healthy donors.

The sequencing used peripheral blood mononuclear cells (PBMCs), collected before the fourth cycle of nivolumab. The rearrangement uses TRBV2 and TRBJ2-5; D is possibly TRBD2 (6 bases). This sequence was found in a human donor with classical Hodgkin lymphoma. CDR3 coding DNA: TGTGCCAGCCACACAGGCGTCCCACGGGGGCAGTACTTC. Its translation is CASHTGVPRGQYF.